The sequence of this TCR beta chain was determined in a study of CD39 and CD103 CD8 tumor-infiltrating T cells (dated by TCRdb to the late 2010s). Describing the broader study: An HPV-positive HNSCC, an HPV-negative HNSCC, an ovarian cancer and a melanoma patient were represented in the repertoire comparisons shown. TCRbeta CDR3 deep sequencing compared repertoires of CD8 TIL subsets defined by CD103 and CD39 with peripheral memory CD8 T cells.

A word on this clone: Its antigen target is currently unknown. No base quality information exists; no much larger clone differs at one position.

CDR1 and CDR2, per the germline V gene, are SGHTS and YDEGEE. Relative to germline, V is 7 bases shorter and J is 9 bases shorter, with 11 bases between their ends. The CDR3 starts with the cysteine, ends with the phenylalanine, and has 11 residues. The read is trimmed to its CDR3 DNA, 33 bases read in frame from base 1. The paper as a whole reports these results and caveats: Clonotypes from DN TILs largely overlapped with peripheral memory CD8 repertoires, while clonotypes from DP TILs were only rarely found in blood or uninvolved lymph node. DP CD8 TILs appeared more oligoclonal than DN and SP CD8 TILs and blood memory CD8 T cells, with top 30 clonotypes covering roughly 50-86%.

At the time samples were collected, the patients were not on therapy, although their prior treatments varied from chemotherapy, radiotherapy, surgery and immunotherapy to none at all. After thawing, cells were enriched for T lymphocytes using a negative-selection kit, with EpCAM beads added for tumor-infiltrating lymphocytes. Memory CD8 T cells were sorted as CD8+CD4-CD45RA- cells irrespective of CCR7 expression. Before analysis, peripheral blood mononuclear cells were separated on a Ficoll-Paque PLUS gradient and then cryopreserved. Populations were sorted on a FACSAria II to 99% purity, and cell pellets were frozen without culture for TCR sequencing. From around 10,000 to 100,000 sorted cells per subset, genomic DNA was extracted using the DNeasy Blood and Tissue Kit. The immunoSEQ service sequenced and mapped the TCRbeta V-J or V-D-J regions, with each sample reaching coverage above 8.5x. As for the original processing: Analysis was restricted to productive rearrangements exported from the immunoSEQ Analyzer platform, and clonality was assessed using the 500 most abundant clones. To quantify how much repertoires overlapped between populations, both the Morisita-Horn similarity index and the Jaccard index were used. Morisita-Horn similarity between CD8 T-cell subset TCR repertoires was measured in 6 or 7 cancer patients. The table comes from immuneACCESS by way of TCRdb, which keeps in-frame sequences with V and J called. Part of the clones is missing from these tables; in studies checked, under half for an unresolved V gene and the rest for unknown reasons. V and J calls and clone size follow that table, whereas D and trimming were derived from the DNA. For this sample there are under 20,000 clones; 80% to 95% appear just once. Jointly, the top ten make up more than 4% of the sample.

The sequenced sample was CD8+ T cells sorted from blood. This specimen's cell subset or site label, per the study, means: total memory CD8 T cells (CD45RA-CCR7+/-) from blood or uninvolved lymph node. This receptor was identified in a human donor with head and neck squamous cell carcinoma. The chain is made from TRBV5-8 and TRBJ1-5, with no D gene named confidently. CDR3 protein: CASDALGPQHF. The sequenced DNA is TGTGCCAGCGACGCTTTGGGGCCCCAGCATTTT.